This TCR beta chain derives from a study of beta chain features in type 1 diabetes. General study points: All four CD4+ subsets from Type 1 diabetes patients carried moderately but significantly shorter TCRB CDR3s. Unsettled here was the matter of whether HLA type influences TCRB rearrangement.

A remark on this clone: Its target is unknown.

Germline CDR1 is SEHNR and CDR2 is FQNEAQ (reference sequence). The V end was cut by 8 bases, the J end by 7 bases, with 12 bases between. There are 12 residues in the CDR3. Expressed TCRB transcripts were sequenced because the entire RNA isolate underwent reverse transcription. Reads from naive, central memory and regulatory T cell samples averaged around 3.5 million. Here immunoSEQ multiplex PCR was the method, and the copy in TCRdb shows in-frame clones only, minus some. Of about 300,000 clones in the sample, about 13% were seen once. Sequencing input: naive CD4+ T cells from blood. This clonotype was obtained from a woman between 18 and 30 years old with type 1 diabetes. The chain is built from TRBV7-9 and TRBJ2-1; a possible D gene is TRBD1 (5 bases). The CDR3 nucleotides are TGTGCCAGCTTGAAAGGGGCAAATGAGCAGTTCTTC. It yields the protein CASLKGANEQFF.